This note documents a single T cell receptor beta chain sequence. This clone's antigen is unknown. Base qualities are missing; no much larger clone stands one base away. The sample originates from a study of blood T cell repertoires in COVID-19 (dated by TCRdb to the early 2020s). Turning to the overall study: Samples covering the acute and convalescent phases of COVID-19 were provided by collaborators in the United States, Italy and Spain. The prospective study material was composed of cDNA or gDNA derived from T cells, B-cell-depleted T cells, or PBMCs. Subjects who had been exposed to COVID-19, were actively infected with it, or had recovered from it provided the deeply sampled blood TCRbeta repertoires that made up the dataset. The repertoires were released in a freely available public database intended as a resource for research on the immune response to SARS-CoV-2. The samples were drawn from two sources: the first 160 participants of the ongoing ImmuneRACE study, and about 1,300 subjects contributed by 6 global collaborators. The sample metadata nearly always contained a de-identified subject ID, COVID-19 status, age in years and sex. Where available, HLA class I and class II types were obtained from metadata supplied by the sample provider rather than from assay-based typing. What the work shows at the level of the full study, not this receptor alone: The amount of clinical and demographic metadata varied by source and participant and was provided uncurated.

Whole blood was collected in K2EDTA tubes by collaborating institutions according to the institutions' own protocols. For TCRbeta analysis, collaborators shipped samples in one of three forms: frozen whole blood, isolated PBMCs, or DNA extracted from either of those sample types. The immunoSEQ Assay, a bias-controlled multiplex PCR, was used to amplify TCRbeta CDR3 regions from genomic DNA. In the original analysis: Nucleated cell counts per sample were estimated from amplification of reference gene primers within the assay. To quantify the absolute abundance of each unique TCRbeta CDR3 rearrangement, sequence reads were collapsed and filtered. For each sample, productive Simpson clonality was calculated as the square root of Simpson's diversity index over productive rearrangements. Sourced from immuneACCESS, this table was stored by TCRdb with only in-frame sequences that have V and J called. A share of the clones is absent; for the studies checked, an unresolved V gene accounts for under half, and the remainder has no known explanation. Clone size and V and J calls were adopted from that table, with D and trimming inferred from the DNA. Counted in this sample were 70,000 to 80,000 clones; approximately 83% of them appeared once. The ten largest clones add up to 12% of the sample.

The origin of this receptor is a human donor in a cohort sampled during active COVID-19. Sequenced: peripheral blood.

The nucleotide sequence reads TGTGCCAGCAGTTTACAAGGAGCGCGCTATGGCTACACCTTC. Its coded protein is CASSLQGARYGYTF. The rearranged segments are TRBV6-5 and TRBJ1-2; the D gene is unclear. From the cysteine up to the phenylalanine, the CDR3 has a length of 14 residues. Only CDR3 DNA is held: 42 bases, read in frame from base 1. Per the germline V gene, MNHEY is the CDR1 and SVGAGI is the CDR2. Trimming at the junction amounts to 4 bases on V and 4 bases on J, and the germline ends lie 13 bases apart.